The T cell receptor beta chain under discussion was sequenced for a study of T cell responses to AZD1222 COVID-19 vaccine. Data came from immunoSEQ multiplex PCR; TCRdb stores just in-frame clones and leaves some out. The sample consists of around 77,000 clones, more than 75% of them appearing once. Findings and caveats of the study: Repertoires were collected only later (after the peak T cell response had occurred). Clonal diversity was possibly underestimated; the donors were predominantly white British and more often female. Baseline seropositivity characterized only six or seven AZD1222 recipients.

With respect to this clone: No antigen is known for it.

The sample was peripheral blood, taken on day 0 of AZD1222 vaccination. The sequence came from an adult in good health.

DNA for the CDR3: TGTGCTAGTGCCCAAAGCGGGACAGGGGTCACCGGGGAGCTGTTTTTT. It yields the protein CASAQSGTGVTGELFF. The chain combines TRBV12-5 with TRBJ2-2, with TRBD1 matching over 10 bases. Germline values: CDR1 LGHNT, CDR2 FRNRAP. This CDR3 has 16 residues. The V and J ends lost 7 bases and 4 bases, in that order; junction bases with no gene match: 9.